The rows below give T cell receptor beta chains drawn from one sample of a study of cytotoxic CD8 clonotypes in ibrutinib-treated CLL. Here immunoSEQ multiplex PCR was the method, and the copy in TCRdb shows in-frame clones only, minus some. The sample consists of around 310,000 clones, roughly 80% of them appearing once. The material sequenced was PBMCs, taken before ibrutinib treatment. The receptor set was obtained from a human donor with chronic lymphocytic leukemia. Both conserved end residues are part of each CDR3. The D gene is left open where the match is weak. The size entry is marked missing in some rows and otherwise reads once, few, many or a size class.

cdr3_nt,cdr3_aa,d_call,j_call,v_call,clone_size
TGCGCCAGCAGCTTGGTATTTGGACAGAGCTACGAGCAGTACTTC,CASSLVFGQSYEQYF,-,TRBJ2-7,TRBV5-1,-
TGTGCCTGGCTGACTAGCGGGAGTGGCGAGCAGTACTTC,CAWLTSGSGEQYF,TRBD2,TRBJ2-7,TRBV30,-
TGTGCCTGGAGTGTTACAGTCAACACGCAGTATTTT,CAWSVTVNTQYF,-,TRBJ2-3,TRBV30,-
TGTGCCAGCACTCCGAGCCTAGCGAACCCAGGGGATACGCAGTATTTT,CASTPSLANPGDTQYF,-,TRBJ2-3,TRBV25-1,once
TGTGCCAGCAGCCAAGATCGGGGTAGCGGGACCTACAATGAGCAGTTCTTC,CASSQDRGSGTYNEQFF,TRBD2,TRBJ2-1,TRBV4-2,-
TGTGCCAGCAGCTTGGGCGCGGGACGGGCCTACGAGCAGTACTTC,CASSLGAGRAYEQYF,-,TRBJ2-7,TRBV5-4,-
TGCGCCAGCAGCCCTAATACAGGGGGTCAAGAGACCCAGTACTTC,CASSPNTGGQETQYF,TRBD1,TRBJ2-5,TRBV5-1,-
TGCGCCAGCAGCATGGACTTGGGTGAAAAACTGTTTTTT,CASSMDLGEKLFF,-,TRBJ1-4,TRBV5-1,-
TGCGCCAGCAGCTTCGTCCGATCTGGGGCCAACGTCCTGACTTTC,CASSFVRSGANVLTF,-,TRBJ2-6,TRBV5-1,-
TGTGCCAGTAGAATCGGGAGCCTGAACACTGAAGCTTTCTTT,CASRIGSLNTEAFF,-,TRBJ1-1,TRBV19,-
TGTGCCAGTAGTATTGTAGCGGGAGGGTCCTACAATGAGCAGTTCTTC,CASSIVAGGSYNEQFF,TRBD2,TRBJ2-1,TRBV19,few
TGTGCCTGGAGTGTGATCCGGGGCGGGGAGCTGTTTTTT,CAWSVIRGGELFF,-,TRBJ2-2,TRBV30,-
TGTGCCAGTAGCCTCCGCTTTAGGTTCGAGTACGATGAGCAGTTCTTC,CASSLRFRFEYDEQFF,-,TRBJ2-1,TRBV19,-
TGCGCCAGCAGCCAGGGGACGCGTCCGTTGTTGAGATACAATGAGCAGTTCTTC,CASSQGTRPLLRYNEQFF,-,TRBJ2-1,TRBV5-1,-